The 30 T cell receptor beta chains given below trace back to one sample, sequenced in a study of shared clonotypes between healthy human individuals. Naive CD8 cells, CD45RO-negative and positively selected for CCR7, excluded terminally differentiated effector memory CD45RA+ cells. The repertoire was sequenced with immunoSEQ multiplex PCR; TCRdb's copy has only in-frame clones and lacks some. The table lists some 2,000,000 clones, 85% to 95% of them singletons. Sequenced input: naive CD8+ T cells sorted from blood. These receptors all stem from a man younger than 30 in good health.

V usage is TRBV27 and J usage is TRBJ2-7; D unresolved. The CDR3 length is 16 residues. Germline CDR1 is MNHEY and CDR2 is SMNVEV (reference sequence). V dropped 6 bases and J dropped 0 bases, with 18 bases sitting between them. CDR3 sequence (DNA): TGTGCCAGCAGCCCTACCCGTTTGCGCCCCTCCTACGAGCAGTACTTC. Amino acids: CASSPTRLRPSYEQYF.

The chain uses TRBV7-6 and TRBJ2-1; 7 bases agree with TRBD1. The trim removed 0 bases at V and 4 bases at J, leaving 6 bases unmatched. CDR3 size: 16 residues. CDR1 SGHVS and CDR2 FNYEAQ come from the germline V gene. DNA of the CDR3: TGTGCCAGCAGCTTAGCGACGGGACAGCATTACAATGAGCAGTTCTTC. Protein sequence: CASSLATGQHYNEQFF.

This clone came up a few times. CDR3 in amino acids: CATSGGTSGQETQYF. The CDR3 nucleotides read TGTGCCACCAGCGGGGGGACTAGCGGACAAGAGACCCAGTACTTC. The chain uses TRBV15 and TRBJ2-5, with 11 nucleotides matching TRBD2. Germline V gene sequence: CDR1 LNHNV, CDR2 YYDKDF (reference sequence). V shed 5 bases, J shed 2 bases, and the junction held 4 bases outside the gene matches. The CDR3 is 15 amino acids.

A remark on this clone: Other nucleotide sequences from this sample produce the same CDR3. V and J are TRBV27 and TRBJ2-7, with D unclear. The CDR3 runs to 13 residues. V gave up 3 bases and J gave up 3 bases, with 9 bases separating them. Germline CDR1 is MNHEY and CDR2 is SMNVEV (reference sequence). CDR3 sequence reads: CASSFGVSYEQYF. CDR3 sequence (DNA): TGTGCCAGCAGTTTTGGGGTAAGCTACGAGCAGTACTTC.

Comment on this clone: Other DNA sequences in the sample encode the same CDR3. This chain uses TRBV27 with TRBJ2-1, with 8 positions matching TRBD1. With 5 bases clipped from V and 4 bases from J, the junction kept 7 bases outside the gene matches. Germline loops: CDR1 MNHEY, CDR2 SMNVEV (reference sequence). The CDR3 is made up of 15 amino acids. In DNA form, the CDR3 reads TGTGCCAGCAGTCCCCGACAGGGGCCGTACAATGAGCAGTTCTTC. Its translation: CASSPRQGPYNEQFF.

The CDR3 is CASSESQGMNTEAFF. CDR3 DNA sequence: TGTGCCAGCAGTGAATCTCAGGGAATGAACACTGAAGCTTTCTTT. The V gene is TRBV2, the J gene TRBJ1-1, with D perhaps TRBD1 (5 bases). V was cut by 2 bases and J by 0 bases, with 10 bases left in between. The germline V gene has CDR1 SNHLY and CDR2 FYNNEI. This CDR3 contains 15 residues.

The chain carries TRBV25-1 and TRBJ1-4; D gene uncertain. Trimming stripped 6 bases from V and 6 bases from J, with 11 bases between. Germline CDR1 reads MGHDK; CDR2 reads SYGVNS. The CDR3 is made up of 13 amino acids. The chain's CDR3 is CASRLGSYEKLFF. The DNA of the CDR3 is TGTGCCAGCAGATTAGGGTCGTATGAAAAACTGTTTTTT.

The DNA of the CDR3 is TGTGCCAGCAGCCAAGATACGGGGGAGAGCTATGGCTACACCTTC. As protein: CASSQDTGESYGYTF. The genes are TRBV4-2 and TRBJ1-2; D is possibly TRBD1 (5 bases). This CDR3 has 15 residues. The V end was cut by 0 bases, the J end by 4 bases, with 12 bases between. Germline assignment: CDR1 LGHNA and CDR2 YNFKEQ.

Comments on this clone: Distinct nucleotide sequences in the sample also encode this CDR3. The CDR3 DNA is TGCGCCAGCAGTGAGTCGAGGCAGGGGAACACTGAAGCTTTCTTT. Its protein is CASSESRQGNTEAFF. The rearrangement links TRBV10-1 to TRBJ1-1; possible D gene TRBD1, 5 bases. Trimming left V 0 bases short and J 1 base short, with 9 bases between. The CDR3 has 15 amino acids. CDR1 and CDR2 (germline): WNHNN, SYGVQD (reference sequence).

The chain joins TRBV6-5 to TRBJ1-1, with no clear D. The CDR3 sequence is 15 residues long. Trimming took 5 bases from V and 6 from J, leaving 19 bases between them. The germline CDR1 and CDR2 sequences are MNHEY and SVGAGI. Here the CDR3 DNA reads TGTGCCAGCAGTCACCCCCGGACGGGTCATCCTGAAGCTTTCTTT. Its protein product is CASSHPRTGHPEAFF.

This chain links TRBV6-1 with TRBJ2-7, with TRBD1 matching over 7 bases. The CDR3 has 14 residues. CDR1 and CDR2 from the germline V gene are MNHNS and SASEGT. Trimming took 4 bases from V and 3 from J; bases not matched to a gene: 6. CDR3 in amino acids: CASSAGTAFYEQYF. In DNA form, the CDR3 reads TGTGCCAGCAGTGCCGGGACAGCTTTCTACGAGCAGTACTTC.

For this clone: Distinct nucleotide sequences in the sample also encode this CDR3. The rearrangement links TRBV9 to TRBJ2-1; 8 bases align to TRBD2. The V gene end was trimmed by 0 bases and the J gene end by 9 bases; junction bases not matched to a gene: 2. The CDR3 contains 13 residues. From germline, CDR1 is SGDLS and CDR2 YYNGEE. CDR3 nucleotide sequence: TGTGCCAGCAGCGTAGTGAGCGGGGGTGAGCAGTTCTTC. This gives the protein CASSVVSGGEQFF.

The chain combines TRBV7-9 with TRBJ2-2; 7 bases are a match to TRBD1. This CDR3 comprises 12 residues. V shed 4 bases, J shed 11 bases, and the junction held 4 bases outside the gene matches. Per germline, CDR1 SEHNR and CDR2 FQNEAQ (reference sequence). The CDR3 reads CASSSPGGELFF. The CDR3 region has the DNA TGTGCCAGCAGCTCACCAGGGGGTGAGCTGTTTTTT.

The chain couples TRBV6-4 to TRBJ2-2; possibly TRBD2 for D (6 bases). Germline CDR1 reads MRHNA; CDR2 reads SNTAGT. V shed 6 bases and J shed 1 base, with 12 bases lying between them. The CDR3 loop spans 15 amino acids. The CDR3 DNA reads as TGTGCCAGCAGCACCGGGACTGAGAACACCGGGGAGCTGTTTTTT. Its protein product is CASSTGTENTGELFF.

The rearrangement joins TRBV7-2 to TRBJ2-1; possibly TRBD2 for D (5 bases). V was clipped by 3 bases and J by 1 base, with 16 bases between them. Germline loops: CDR1 SGHTA, CDR2 FQGNSA. This CDR3 is 17 amino acids long. For the CDR3, the DNA is TGTGCCAGCAGCTTCCACAACATGGACTTTTCCTACAATGAGCAGTTCTTC. Protein product: CASSFHNMDFSYNEQFF.

V gene TRBV7-9 combines with J gene TRBJ2-3; perhaps D is TRBD1 or TRBD2 (6 bases each). Between the trimmed V and J ends, which lost 2 bases and 0 bases, there was a span of 15 bases. Germline V gene data show CDR1 as SEHNR and CDR2 as FQNEAQ (reference sequence). This CDR3 region has 17 residues. For the CDR3, the DNA is TGTGCCAGCAGCTTATTCTTTACGGGGGCCAGCACAGATACGCAGTATTTT. Amino acids: CASSLFFTGASTDTQYF.

This clone was observed once. V usage is TRBV27 and J usage is TRBJ2-1; a weak D match, TRBD2 (5 bases). The germline V and J ends were trimmed by 2 bases and 6 bases, with 11 bases remaining between them. CDR3 length equals 14 residues. From germline, CDR1 is MNHEY and CDR2 SMNVEV (reference sequence). CDR3 nucleotide sequence: TGTGCCAGCAGTTTAAGCGGAAATCTCAATGAGCAGTTCTTC. Protein sequence: CASSLSGNLNEQFF.

The CDR3 nucleotides are TGTGCCAGCAGTTACTCATCCGCACACGAGCAGTACTTC. It codes for CASSYSSAHEQYF. J is TRBJ2-7 and V is TRBV6-5, with D unresolved. The V end was cut by 0 bases, the J end by 5 bases, with 8 bases between. The CDR3 totals 13 residues. Germline CDR1 and CDR2: MNHEY and SVGAGI.

The chain uses TRBV5-1 and TRBJ1-5; TRBD1 matches 7 bases. Per the germline V gene, CDR1 is SGHRS and CDR2 is YFSETQ. The CDR3 is 15 residues long. The junction had 6 bases not matched to a gene; V was cut back by 0 bases and J by 6 bases. The CDR3 loop is CASSLAAGGGQPQHF. The CDR3 DNA is TGCGCCAGCAGCTTGGCCGCAGGGGGTGGTCAGCCCCAGCATTTT.

The chain uses TRBV28 and TRBJ2-7, with 9 bases aligning to TRBD2. The CDR3 has 14 residues. The V gene's germline CDR1 is MDHEN and CDR2 SYDVKM. The V and J ends lost 8 bases and 5 bases, in that order; junction bases with no gene match: 10. CDR3 residues: CASSSFSGRDEQYF. The CDR3 coding sequence is TGTGCCAGCTCCTCTTTTAGCGGGAGAGACGAGCAGTACTTC.

This chain connects TRBV4-3 to TRBJ2-7, with D perhaps assigned TRBD1 or TRBD2 (5 bases each). V shed 5 bases and J shed 3 bases, with 17 bases lying between them. Germline V lookup: CDR1 LGHNA, CDR2 YSLEER. CDR3 length equals 15 residues. In nucleotides, the CDR3 is TGCGCCAGCAGCGCATCCCGGGGACCAGGCTACGAGCAGTACTTC. This encodes CASSASRGPGYEQYF.

V gene TRBV19 combines with J gene TRBJ1-5; no clear D. The CDR3 length is 15 residues. The germline gives CDR1 LNHDA, CDR2 SQIVND (reference sequence). The V end was cut by 3 bases, the J end by 5 bases, with 14 bases between. The DNA of the CDR3 is TGTGCCAGTAGTATGTATTTAACAGACGATCAGCCCCAGCATTTT. Translation: CASSMYLTDDQPQHF.

The chain carries TRBV27 and TRBJ2-7; 9 bases are a match to TRBD1. The CDR3 consists of 14 residues. V lost 5 bases to trimming and J lost 7 bases; unmatched junction nucleotides: 9. CDR1 is MNHEY, CDR2 SMNVEV, per germline (reference sequence). CDR3 region: CASSVGQGMREQYF. The CDR3 DNA follows: TGTGCCAGCAGTGTAGGACAGGGGATGAGGGAGCAGTACTTC.

This chain joins TRBV7-9 and TRBJ1-5; no firm D call. The V gene's germline CDR1 is SEHNR and CDR2 FQNEAQ (reference sequence). Trimming stripped 1 base from V and 3 bases from J, with 7 bases between. The CDR3 has 14 residues. CDR3 in amino acids: CASSLEGLNQPQHF. In DNA form, the CDR3 reads TGTGCCAGCAGCTTAGAGGGCCTCAATCAGCCCCAGCATTTT.

In this sample, this clone turned up once. Other DNA sequences in the same sample also yield this CDR3. V is TRBV4-1 and J is TRBJ2-7; tentative D call: TRBD2 (5 bases). V was cut by 1 base and J by 6 bases, with 10 bases left in between. The germline V gene encodes CDR1 MGHRA and CDR2 YSYEKL. The length of the CDR3 is 13 residues. In nucleotides, the CDR3 is TGCGCCAGCAGCCAAGCCGGGGTGAGCGAGCAGTACTTC. The encoded protein is CASSQAGVSEQYF.

This chain joins TRBV10-2 and TRBJ2-1; D not resolved. The germline gives CDR1 WSHSY, CDR2 SAAADI. The CDR3 runs to 13 residues. The ends were cut back, 3 bases at V and 6 bases at J, with 9 bases in the middle. Here the CDR3 reads CASSDRMANEQFF. The CDR3 DNA is TGCGCCAGCAGTGACCGCATGGCCAATGAGCAGTTCTTC.

The chain combines TRBV25-1 with TRBJ1-1; a weak D match, TRBD1 (5 bases). Looked up from germline, CDR1 is MGHDK and CDR2 is SYGVNS. The CDR3 covers 13 residues. Trimming stripped 5 bases from V and 0 bases from J, with 7 bases between. This CDR3 reads CASSRGVNTEAFF. CDR3 DNA sequence: TGTGCCAGCAGTAGAGGGGTGAACACTGAAGCTTTCTTT.

The chain employs TRBV15 and TRBJ2-2; unclear D gene. CDR1 and CDR2 (germline): LNHNV, YYDKDF (reference sequence). V was clipped by 0 bases and J by 4 bases, with 3 bases between them. This CDR3 is 13 amino acids long. The CDR3 loop reads CATSRDLTGELFF. CDR3 bases: TGTGCCACCAGCAGAGATCTCACCGGGGAGCTGTTTTTT.

V and J are TRBV6-6 and TRBJ1-1; D is uncertain. Germline CDR1 reads MNHNY; CDR2 reads SVGAGI (reference sequence). The CDR3 consists of 13 residues. V lost 1 base and J lost 8, with 11 bases in between. The CDR3 protein is CASSYFQGDEAFF. The CDR3 DNA is TGTGCCAGCAGTTACTTCCAAGGAGACGAAGCTTTCTTT.

The J gene is TRBJ1-3, the V gene TRBV9, with 11 bases that match TRBD1. The junction had 14 bases not matched to a gene; V was cut back by 3 bases and J by 6 bases. This CDR3 has 18 amino acids. Germline CDR1 SGDLS, CDR2 YYNGEE. The CDR3 protein is CASSANIEEDRGQNTIYF. In DNA, the CDR3 is TGTGCCAGCAGCGCCAACATTGAGGAGGACAGGGGGCAAAACACCATATATTTT.